Listed below are T cell receptor beta chains from one sample, sequenced in a study of PD-1 blockade in classical Hodgkin lymphoma. Method: immunoSEQ multiplex PCR; TCRdb's copy keeps in-frame clones and lacks some. Counted here are fewer than 25,000 clones, approximately 80% occurring once; the ten biggest clones make up 6.5% to 8%. Specimen: peripheral blood mononuclear cells (PBMCs), collected at baseline. These receptors came from a human donor with classical Hodgkin lymphoma. Each CDR3 is given with its conserved first and last residue. D genes are given only for firm matches. Expanded clones get a size class; other rows say once, few or many, or leave the size out.

CASAVRDGYEQYF,TGTGCCAGCGCCGTACGAGACGGCTACGAGCAGTACTTC,-,-,TRBJ2-7,TRBV5-6
CASSRPYNEQFF,TGTGCCAGCAGTCGACCGTACAATGAGCAGTTCTTC,few,-,TRBJ2-1,TRBV6-6
CASSLGVGPHEQFF,TGTGCCAGCAGCTTAGGAGTAGGTCCCCATGAGCAGTTCTTC,-,-,TRBJ2-1,TRBV11-2
CSVVPPGANVLTF,TGCAGCGTTGTTCCCCCTGGGGCCAACGTCCTGACTTTC,once,-,TRBJ2-6,TRBV29-1
CASSLNPRGGETQYF,TGTGCCAGCAGCTTAAATCCTCGTGGGGGAGAGACCCAGTACTTC,-,-,TRBJ2-5,TRBV7-3
CVRRIVKWDRGRNEQFF,TGTGTCAGAAGGATTGTAAAGTGGGACAGGGGGCGGAATGAGCAGTTCTTC,-,-,TRBJ2-1,TRBV7-5
CASSLDTTVRETQYF,TGTGCCAGCAGCTTAGATACAACAGTCCGAGAGACCCAGTACTTC,-,-,TRBJ2-5,TRBV11-2
CASSTRGAKNIQYF,TGTGCCAGCAGTACCCGGGGAGCCAAAAACATTCAGTACTTC,-,-,TRBJ2-4,TRBV2
CASRRDWEQYF,TGTGCCAGCAGACGAGATTGGGAGCAGTACTTC,few,-,TRBJ2-7,TRBV9
CASSLVASEAFF,TGTGCCAGCAGCTTAGTGGCATCTGAAGCTTTCTTT,once,-,TRBJ1-1,TRBV7-2
CASSRGGTDTQYF,TGTGCCAGCAGCCGGGGGGGCACAGATACGCAGTATTTT,-,-,TRBJ2-3,TRBV4-2
CASSSTSRETQYF,TGCGCCAGCAGTTCGACTAGCAGGGAGACCCAGTACTTC,-,TRBD2,TRBJ2-5,TRBV5-1
CASSTVQETQYF,TGTGCCAGCAGCACGGTTCAAGAGACCCAGTACTTC,once,-,TRBJ2-5,TRBV7-6
CASRGDNEQFF,TGTGCCAGTCGGGGGGACAATGAGCAGTTCTTC,-,TRBD2,TRBJ2-1,TRBV2
CASSGTSVNQPQHF,TGTGCCAGCAGCGGTACTTCGGTCAATCAGCCCCAGCATTTT,-,-,TRBJ1-5,TRBV2
CASSYRKNYGYTF,TGTGCCAGCAGCTATAGAAAGAACTATGGCTACACCTTC,medium-sized,-,TRBJ1-2,TRBV5-6
CASSKSSPRSNQPQHF,TGTGCCAGTAGTAAGTCAAGTCCAAGGAGCAATCAGCCCCAGCATTTT,-,-,TRBJ1-5,TRBV19
CASSLTSGGANTGELFF,TGTGCCAGCAGCTTGACTAGCGGGGGGGCGAACACCGGGGAGCTGTTTTTT,-,TRBD2,TRBJ2-2,TRBV11-2
CASSPGRGGVRGNQPQHF,TGTGCCAGTAGCCCCGGGAGGGGTGGGGTTCGGGGCAATCAGCCCCAGCATTTT,-,-,TRBJ1-5,TRBV19
CASSLVGQGFQPQHF,TGTGCCAGCAGTTTAGTGGGACAGGGTTTTCAGCCCCAGCATTTT,-,TRBD1,TRBJ1-5,TRBV6-1
CASSLADKYNEQFF,TGCGCCAGCAGCTTGGCCGACAAGTACAATGAGCAGTTCTTC,-,-,TRBJ2-1,TRBV5-1
CSVDSFRGDEQYF,TGCAGCGTTGATAGTTTCAGAGGAGACGAGCAGTACTTC,-,-,TRBJ2-7,TRBV29-1
CASSLAGREETQYF,TGTGCCAGCAGCTTGGCCGGTAGGGAAGAGACCCAGTACTTC,-,-,TRBJ2-5,TRBV5-6
CASSLGQAGSGNTIYF,TGTGCCAGCAGCTTAGGCCAGGCGGGGTCTGGAAACACCATATATTTT,once,-,TRBJ1-3,TRBV7-6
CASSVERGGRLDQETQYF,TGCGCCAGCAGCGTAGAGCGGGGGGGCCGGCTGGATCAAGAGACCCAGTACTTC,-,TRBD2,TRBJ2-5,TRBV5-1
CASSLPGGPEQYF,TGTGCCAGCAGCCTCCCCGGGGGGCCCGAGCAGTACTTC,-,-,TRBJ2-7,TRBV7-2
CASSPRELETQYF,TGTGCCAGCTCACCACGGGAATTGGAGACCCAGTACTTC,-,-,TRBJ2-5,TRBV18
CASSQGGGRDTQYF,TGCGCCAGCAGCCAAGGAGGGGGAAGGGATACGCAGTATTTT,-,-,TRBJ2-3,TRBV4-3
CASSLAGQTNYGYTF,TGCGCCAGCAGCTTGGCTGGGCAAACTAACTATGGCTACACCTTC,-,-,TRBJ1-2,TRBV5-1
CASSRGQENDWQYF,TGTGCCAGCTCACGAGGACAGGAGAACGACTGGCAGTACTTC,once,TRBD1,TRBJ2-7,TRBV18
CSVLPERGSTDTQYF,TGCAGCGTTCTCCCGGAGCGGGGTAGCACAGATACGCAGTATTTT,-,TRBD2,TRBJ2-3,TRBV29-1
CASSSGLAVDEQFF,TGTGCCAGCAGCTCCGGACTAGCGGTGGATGAGCAGTTCTTC,-,TRBD2,TRBJ2-1,TRBV5-4
CASSKTDSGNTIYF,TGTGCCAGCAGCAAGACGGATTCTGGAAACACCATATATTTT,-,-,TRBJ1-3,TRBV6-6
CASSQEGTGRNQPQHF,TGCGCCAGCAGCCAAGAAGGGACAGGGAGGAATCAGCCCCAGCATTTT,-,TRBD1,TRBJ1-5,TRBV4-3
CASSQKGGQPQHF,TGCGCCAGCAGCCAAAAGGGAGGTCAGCCCCAGCATTTT,-,-,TRBJ1-5,TRBV4-1
CASSSTGAGANVLTF,TGCGCCAGCAGCTCTACAGGGGCCGGGGCCAACGTCCTGACTTTC,-,TRBD1,TRBJ2-6,TRBV5-1
CASSQGQGRNQPQHF,TGCGCCAGCAGCCAAGGACAGGGCAGGAATCAGCCCCAGCATTTT,-,TRBD1,TRBJ1-5,TRBV4-1
CATSREEKLFF,TGTGCCACCAGCAGAGAGGAAAAACTGTTTTTT,once,-,TRBJ1-4,TRBV15
CASNRGPPANYGYTF,TGCGCCAGTAACCGAGGGCCACCAGCTAACTATGGCTACACCTTC,-,-,TRBJ1-2,TRBV4-1
CASSLDRDVSTDTQYF,TGTGCCAGCAGCTTAGACAGGGATGTGAGCACAGATACGCAGTATTTT,-,-,TRBJ2-3,TRBV7-8
CASSETGTRSTSSYNSPLHF,TGCGCCAGCAGTGAGACCGGGACCAGGAGTACTAGCTCCTATAATTCACCCCTCCACTTT,-,-,TRBJ1-6,TRBV10-2
CASSQSGGRGQETQYF,TGTGCCAGCAGCCAATCGGGTGGGCGGGGTCAGGAGACCCAGTACTTC,-,-,TRBJ2-5,TRBV4-2
CASSGQINYGYTF,TGTGCCAGCAGTGGACAGATTAACTATGGCTACACCTTC,-,-,TRBJ1-2,TRBV6-4
CASSQGRENSPLHF,TGTGCCAGCAGCCAGGGCAGGGAGAATTCACCCCTCCACTTT,once,-,TRBJ1-6,TRBV14
CASSPSTGGANIQYF,TGTGCCAGCAGCCCCTCGACAGGGGGCGCGAACATTCAGTACTTC,-,TRBD1,TRBJ2-4,TRBV7-2
CASSATDSSYEQYF,TGTGCCAGCAGTGCGACAGACAGCTCCTACGAGCAGTACTTC,-,-,TRBJ2-7,TRBV2
CASSLDRTYTEAFF,TGTGCCAGCAGCTTAGACAGGACCTACACTGAAGCTTTCTTT,-,-,TRBJ1-1,TRBV13
CASTSPLGRKYGYTF,TGTGCCAGCACCTCCCCCTTGGGACGGAAATATGGCTACACCTTC,-,-,TRBJ1-2,TRBV21-1
CASSEGLAGRTDTQYF,TGTGCCAGCAGCGAGGGACTAGCGGGGAGAACAGATACGCAGTATTTT,-,TRBD2,TRBJ2-3,TRBV5-4
CAISEQGHYGYTF,TGTGCCATCTCCGAACAGGGGCACTATGGCTACACCTTC,-,TRBD1,TRBJ1-2,TRBV10-3
CASSRQGSSNQPQHF,TGTGCCAGCAGTAGACAGGGTAGTAGCAATCAGCCCCAGCATTTT,-,TRBD1,TRBJ1-5,TRBV2
CASSFGTTLEETQYF,TGTGCCAGCAGCTTCGGGACGACTTTAGAAGAGACCCAGTACTTC,-,-,TRBJ2-5,TRBV7-9
CASSVGMNTEAFF,TGTGCCAGCAGCGTAGGGATGAACACTGAAGCTTTCTTT,-,-,TRBJ1-1,TRBV9
CASSRDRGNSPLHF,TGTGCCAGCAGCCGGGACAGGGGCAATTCACCCCTCCACTTT,few,TRBD1,TRBJ1-6,TRBV7-8
CASSLVAPGTQYF,TGTGCTAGCAGCTTAGTGGCCCCTGGGACCCAGTACTTC,-,-,TRBJ2-5,TRBV7-7
CASSRRTGDHYGYTF,TGTGCCAGCAGCCGTCGTACAGGGGACCACTATGGCTACACCTTC,-,TRBD1,TRBJ1-2,TRBV28
CSVRTSGARETQYF,TGCAGCGTCCGGACTAGCGGGGCCCGAGAGACCCAGTACTTC,-,TRBD2,TRBJ2-5,TRBV29-1
CASSQVGQNYGYTF,TGCGCCAGCAGCCAAGTTGGACAGAACTATGGCTACACCTTC,-,-,TRBJ1-2,TRBV4-1
CASKGLVVNIQYF,TGTGCCTCCAAGGGATTAGTCGTTAACATTCAGTACTTC,few,-,TRBJ2-4,TRBV19